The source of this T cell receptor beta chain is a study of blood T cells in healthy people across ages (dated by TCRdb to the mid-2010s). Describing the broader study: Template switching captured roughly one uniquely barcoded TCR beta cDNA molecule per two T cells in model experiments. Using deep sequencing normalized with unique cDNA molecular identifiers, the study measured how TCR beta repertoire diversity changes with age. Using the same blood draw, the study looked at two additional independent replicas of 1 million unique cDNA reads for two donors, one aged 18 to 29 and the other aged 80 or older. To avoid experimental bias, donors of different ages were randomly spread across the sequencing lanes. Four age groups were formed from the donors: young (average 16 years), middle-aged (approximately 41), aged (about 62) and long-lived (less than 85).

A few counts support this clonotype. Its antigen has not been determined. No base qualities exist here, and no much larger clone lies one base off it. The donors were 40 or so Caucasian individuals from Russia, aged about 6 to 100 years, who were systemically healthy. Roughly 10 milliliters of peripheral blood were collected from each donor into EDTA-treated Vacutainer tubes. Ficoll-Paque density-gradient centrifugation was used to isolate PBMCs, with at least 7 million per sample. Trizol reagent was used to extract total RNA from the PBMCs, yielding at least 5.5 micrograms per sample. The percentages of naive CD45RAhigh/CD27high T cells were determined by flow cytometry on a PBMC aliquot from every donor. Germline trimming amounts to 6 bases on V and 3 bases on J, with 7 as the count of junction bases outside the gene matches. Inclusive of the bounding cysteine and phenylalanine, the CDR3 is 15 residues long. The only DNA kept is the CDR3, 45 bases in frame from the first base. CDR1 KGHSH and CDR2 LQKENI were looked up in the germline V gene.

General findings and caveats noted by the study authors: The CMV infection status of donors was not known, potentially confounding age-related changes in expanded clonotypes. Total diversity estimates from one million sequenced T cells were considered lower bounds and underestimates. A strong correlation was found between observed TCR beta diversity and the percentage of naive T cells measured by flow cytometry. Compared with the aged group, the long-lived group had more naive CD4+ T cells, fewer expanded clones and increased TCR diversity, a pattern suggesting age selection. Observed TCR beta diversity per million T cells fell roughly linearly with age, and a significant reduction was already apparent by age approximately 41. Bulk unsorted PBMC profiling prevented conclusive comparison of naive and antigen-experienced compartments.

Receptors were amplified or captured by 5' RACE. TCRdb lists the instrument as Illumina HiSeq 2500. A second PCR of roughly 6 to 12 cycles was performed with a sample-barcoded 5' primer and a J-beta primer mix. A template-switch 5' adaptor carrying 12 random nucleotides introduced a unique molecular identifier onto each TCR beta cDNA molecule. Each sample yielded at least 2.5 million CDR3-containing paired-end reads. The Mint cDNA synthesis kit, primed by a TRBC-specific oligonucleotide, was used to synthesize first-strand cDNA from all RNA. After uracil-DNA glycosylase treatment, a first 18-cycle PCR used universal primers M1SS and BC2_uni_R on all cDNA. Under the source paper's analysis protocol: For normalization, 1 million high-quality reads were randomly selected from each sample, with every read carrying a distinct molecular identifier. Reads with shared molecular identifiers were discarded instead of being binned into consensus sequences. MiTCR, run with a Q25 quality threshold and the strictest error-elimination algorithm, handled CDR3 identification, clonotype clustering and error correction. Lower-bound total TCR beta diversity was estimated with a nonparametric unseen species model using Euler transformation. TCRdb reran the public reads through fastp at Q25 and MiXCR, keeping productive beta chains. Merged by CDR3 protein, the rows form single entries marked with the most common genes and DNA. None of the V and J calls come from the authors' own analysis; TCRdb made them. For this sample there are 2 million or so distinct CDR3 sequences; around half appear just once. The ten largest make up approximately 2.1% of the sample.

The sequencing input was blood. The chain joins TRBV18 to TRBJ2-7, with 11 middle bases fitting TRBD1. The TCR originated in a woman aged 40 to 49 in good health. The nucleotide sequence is TGTGCCAGCTCCCAACCGGACAGGGGGCGCTACGAGCAGTACTTC. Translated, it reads CASSQPDRGRYEQYF. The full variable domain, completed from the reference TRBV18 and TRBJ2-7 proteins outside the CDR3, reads NAGVMQNPRHLVRRRGQEARLRCSPMKGHSHVYWYRQLPEEGLKFMVYLQKENIIDESGMPKERFSAEFPKEGPSILRIQQVVRGDSAAYFCASSQPDRGRYEQYFGPGTRLTVT.